These T cell receptor beta chains were read from a single sample in a study of blood T cell repertoires in COVID-19. Clones were read by immunoSEQ multiplex PCR, and TCRdb kept only the in-frame ones, dropping some. The repertoire consists of tens of thousands of clones, with roughly 91% occurring once and the leading ten covering more than 0.95%. The sample consisted of PBMCs or T cells enriched from blood (not recorded which). The receptors derive from a woman aged 50 to 60 with acute COVID-19. Each CDR3 is given with its conserved first and last residue. The order of the fields is clone size, D gene, CDR3 length, J gene, V gene, CDR3 DNA, CDR3 protein. D genes are given only for firm matches. Only part of the rows carry a size: once, few, many, or a class if the clone is expanded.

clone size: -; D gene: -; CDR3 length: 17; J gene: TRBJ1-5; V gene: TRBV28; CDR3 DNA: TGTGCCAGCAGTTTTGGACTCCCCTTTAACACAAATCAGCCCCAGCATTTT; CDR3 protein: CASSFGLPFNTNQPQHF
clone size: -; D gene: -; CDR3 length: 15; J gene: TRBJ1-4; V gene: TRBV4-2; CDR3 DNA: TGTGCCAGCAGCCAAGAAATAGCAACTAATGAAAAACTGTTTTTT; CDR3 protein: CASSQEIATNEKLFF
clone size: -; D gene: -; CDR3 length: 12; J gene: TRBJ2-3; V gene: TRBV7-8; CDR3 DNA: TGTGCCAGCAGCTGGGGAGCAGATACGCAGTATTTT; CDR3 protein: CASSWGADTQYF
clone size: -; D gene: -; CDR3 length: 17; J gene: TRBJ1-1; V gene: TRBV19; CDR3 DNA: TGTGCCAGTAGTATAGGAAGGACAGCATCCATGAACACTGAAGCTTTCTTT; CDR3 protein: CASSIGRTASMNTEAFF
clone size: -; D gene: -; CDR3 length: 14; J gene: TRBJ1-5; V gene: TRBV7-2; CDR3 DNA: TGTGCCAGCAGCGAAAACACTGGCGGTTTTCCCCAGCATTTT; CDR3 protein: CASSENTGGFPQHF
clone size: -; D gene: -; CDR3 length: 14; J gene: TRBJ1-2; V gene: TRBV25-1; CDR3 DNA: TGTGCCAGCAGTGAATTCGGCAGGGAAACGGGCTACACCTTC; CDR3 protein: CASSEFGRETGYTF
clone size: -; D gene: TRBD2; CDR3 length: 12; J gene: TRBJ2-1; V gene: TRBV24-1; CDR3 DNA: TGTGCCATCTCTAGCGGGGCAAATGAGCAGTTCTTC; CDR3 protein: CAISSGANEQFF
clone size: -; D gene: TRBD2; CDR3 length: 17; J gene: TRBJ2-1; V gene: TRBV27; CDR3 DNA: TGTGCCAGCAGTTTTGGGACTAGCGACACGCGATACAATGAGCAGTTCTTC; CDR3 protein: CASSFGTSDTRYNEQFF
clone size: few; D gene: TRBD1; CDR3 length: 14; J gene: TRBJ1-5; V gene: TRBV3-1/TRBV3-2; CDR3 DNA: TGTGCCAGCAGCCAAGGTCGACAGGGAAAATCCCAGCATTTT; CDR3 protein: CASSQGRQGKSQHF
clone size: -; D gene: TRBD1; CDR3 length: 17; J gene: TRBJ2-7; V gene: TRBV4-2; CDR3 DNA: TGTGCCAGCACCAAGGGGGGCCCTGGGACAGGCTCCTACGAGCAGTACTTC; CDR3 protein: CASTKGGPGTGSYEQYF
clone size: -; D gene: TRBD2; CDR3 length: 15; J gene: TRBJ2-2; V gene: TRBV2; CDR3 DNA: TGTGCCAGCAGTGAAAAGCGGGAGTCGATCGGGGAGCTGTTTTTT; CDR3 protein: CASSEKRESIGELFF
clone size: -; D gene: TRBD2; CDR3 length: 15; J gene: TRBJ2-7; V gene: TRBV9; CDR3 DNA: TGTGCCAGCAGCGTAGAGGTCGGGAGGGCCTACGAGCAGTACTTC; CDR3 protein: CASSVEVGRAYEQYF
clone size: once; D gene: -; CDR3 length: 15; J gene: TRBJ2-5; V gene: TRBV18; CDR3 DNA: TGTGCCAGCTCACCACGACAGGGAGGAGGAGAGACCCAGTACTTC; CDR3 protein: CASSPRQGGGETQYF
clone size: -; D gene: TRBD1; CDR3 length: 16; J gene: TRBJ1-4; V gene: TRBV15; CDR3 DNA: TGTGCCACCAGCAGAGGTGCGGGACAGGGAAATGAAAAACTGTTTTTT; CDR3 protein: CATSRGAGQGNEKLFF
clone size: once; D gene: TRBD2; CDR3 length: 14; J gene: TRBJ2-3; V gene: TRBV3-1/TRBV3-2; CDR3 DNA: TGTGCCAGCAGCCCAGCGGGAAGCACAGATACGCAGTATTTT; CDR3 protein: CASSPAGSTDTQYF
clone size: -; D gene: -; CDR3 length: 15; J gene: TRBJ2-3; V gene: TRBV11-3; CDR3 DNA: TGTGCCAGCAGCTTCCGAACAAGAGGGTCGGATACGCAGTATTTT; CDR3 protein: CASSFRTRGSDTQYF
clone size: -; D gene: -; CDR3 length: 13; J gene: TRBJ2-1; V gene: TRBV6-2/TRBV6-3; CDR3 DNA: TGTGCCAGCAGTTACGCGGGACTGAAGAAGCAGTTCTTC; CDR3 protein: CASSYAGLKKQFF